This T cell receptor beta chain was found in a study of blood T cell repertoires in COVID-19. Study summary: Sources were T cells, B-cell-depleted T cells, or PBMCs; the material itself was cDNA or gDNA.

Original processing notes: Quantification of nucleated cells was approximated via reference gene primer amplification. Here immunoSEQ multiplex PCR was the method, and the copy in TCRdb shows in-frame clones only, minus some. D and trimming come from the DNA, and the V and J calls and clone size come from that table. The sample holds about 140,000 clones; 84% are singletons and the top ten take under 7%. CDR3 size: 14 residues. Germline V lookup: CDR1 SEHNR, CDR2 FQNEAQ (reference sequence). Trimming shortened V by 3 bases and J by 8 bases, and 13 bases separated the two germline ends. Allocation to cohorts depended on clinical history reported by the participants.

The chain uses TRBV7-9 and TRBJ1-4; unclear D gene. Material: PBMCs or T cells enriched from blood (not recorded which). The source of this sequence is a man aged 35 to 55 with acute COVID-19. The CDR3 DNA reads as TGTGCCAGCAGCTTCTCGGGGATGGACGAAAAACTGTTTTTT. This translates into CASSFSGMDEKLFF.